The 19 T cell receptor beta chains listed next were all sequenced from one sample in a study of identical twins. TCRdb ran MiXCR on the 5' RACE reads and lists one entry per CDR3 protein. The sample lists about 480,000 distinct CDR3 sequences; about 14% were seen once. These data are also associated with another study on yellow fever vaccine responses in identical twins.

The sequenced material came from CD4+ T cells sorted from blood. Source of these receptors: a woman under 30 in good health.

This clonotype occurred a few times. The chain links TRBV6-2 or TRBV6-3 to TRBJ2-7; no reliable D call. V dropped 6 bases and J dropped 3 bases, with 6 bases sitting between them. Germline CDR1 MNHEY, CDR2 SVGEGT. There are 11 residues in the CDR3. CDR3 region: CASRTRYEQYF. In DNA form, the CDR3 reads TGTGCCAGCAGGACACGCTACGAGCAGTACTTC.

The chain employs TRBV12-3 or TRBV12-4 and TRBJ2-7, with 8 bases lining up with TRBD1. J was trimmed by 2 bases and V by 6 bases; bases with no gene match: 9. The CDR3 sequence is 15 residues long. The CDR3 is CASSLGQGTTYEQYF. The CDR3 DNA sequence: TGTGCCAGCAGCCTCGGACAGGGAACTACCTACGAGCAGTACTTC.

This clonotype showed up just a few times. The V and J genes are TRBV5-1 and TRBJ1-1, with D unresolved. Germline V gives CDR1 SGHRS, CDR2 YFSETQ. V lost 0 bases, J lost 4 bases, and 10 bases lay in between. This CDR3 contains 14 residues. The CDR3 loop is CASSLGRTATEAFF. As DNA, the CDR3 is TGCGCCAGCAGCTTGGGACGAACTGCCACTGAAGCTTTCTTT.

This clonotype was observed a handful of times. The junction shows a germline mismatch at one end, possibly a read error. The chain uses TRBV11-2 and TRBJ2-5; tentative D call: TRBD2 (5 bases). CDR3 length: 15 residues. Per germline, CDR1 SGHAT and CDR2 FQNNGV. The CDR3 DNA reads TGTGCCAGCAGCCTAGATCTAGCAACTCTGGAGACCCAGTACTTC. Protein product: CASSLDLATLETQYF. The full variable domain, rest sourced from reference TRBV11-2 and TRBJ2-5, is EAGVAQSPRYKIIEKRQSVAFWCNPISGHATLYWYQQILGQGPKLLIQFQNNGVVDDSQLPKDRFSAERLKGVDSTLKIQPAKLEDSAVYLCASSLDLATLETQYFGPGTRLLVL.

The chain recombines TRBV20-1 with TRBJ2-1, with TRBD2 as a possible D gene (7 bases). The V gene's germline CDR1 is DFQATT and CDR2 SNEGSKA (reference sequence). The V and J ends lost 6 bases and 5 bases respectively, with 17 bases between them. This CDR3 has 14 amino acids. CDR3 sequence (DNA): TGCAGTGCCGTCACGGGGGGCCAACACAATGAGCAGTTCTTC. This codes for CSAVTGGQHNEQFF.

The table lists this clonotype with a few counts. The chain is built from TRBV11-3 and TRBJ2-7, with 8 positions matching TRBD1. The V gene end was trimmed by 4 bases and the J gene end by 3 bases; junction bases not matched to a gene: 8. Germline V gene lookup returns CDR1 SGHNT and CDR2 YENEEA. The CDR3 contains 15 residues. Here the CDR3 reads CASSYPGQEGYEQYF. CDR3 in DNA: TGTGCCAGCAGCTACCCGGGACAGGAGGGCTACGAGCAGTACTTC.

This clonotype was recorded a few times. The V and J genes are TRBV28 and TRBJ2-7; a weak D match, TRBD1 (5 bases). The CDR3 has 13 residues. V dropped 5 bases and J dropped 6 bases, with 14 bases sitting between them. Looked up from germline, CDR1 is MDHEN and CDR2 is SYDVKM. The CDR3: CASSVIGASEQYF. In DNA, the CDR3 is TGTGCCAGCAGTGTGATTGGGGCCAGCGAGCAGTACTTC.

The sample holds a few counts of this clonotype. This chain joins TRBV18 and TRBJ2-2; 10 bases match TRBD2. Germline CDR1 KGHSH, CDR2 LQKENI. The CDR3 has 18 amino acids. Trimming took 0 bases from V and 5 from J; bases not matched to a gene: 9. The DNA for the CDR3 is TGTGCCAGCTCACCACCGACGCTAGCGGGAGATCGGACCGGGGAGCTGTTTTTT. This encodes CASSPPTLAGDRTGELFF.

V and J are TRBV13 and TRBJ2-7; 9 nucleotides agree with TRBD1. V was clipped by 5 bases and J by 5 bases; unmatched bases: 7. This CDR3 is built from 14 residues. Germline CDR1 is PRHDT and CDR2 is FYEKMQ (reference sequence). The CDR3 sequence: CASSRGQGFHEQYF. The CDR3 DNA follows: TGTGCCAGCAGCCGAGGACAGGGGTTCCACGAGCAGTACTTC.

This clonotype has a handful of counts. The chain uses TRBV28 and TRBJ2-5; D possibly corresponds to TRBD1 (6 bases). Germline CDR1 reads MDHEN; CDR2 reads SYDVKM. V dropped 7 bases and J dropped 7 bases, with 16 bases sitting between them. The CDR3 covers 13 residues. CDR3 loop: CASNVRGPGTQYF. CDR3 nucleotide sequence: TGTGCCAGCAATGTCAGGGGTCCGGGGACCCAGTACTTC.

This clonotype was observed a few times. The J gene is TRBJ2-1, the V gene TRBV6-1, with D perhaps given as TRBD1 or TRBD2 (5 bases each). The CDR3 is 16 residues long. Germline V CDR1 and CDR2: MNHNS, SASEGT. Trimming cost V 3 bases and J 9 bases, with 21 bases left between them. Written as DNA, the CDR3 is TGTGCCAGCAGTGATCGGGGCAGGGCGATATCGGGTGAGCAGTTCTTC. It is translated as CASSDRGRAISGEQFF.

This clonotype was seen more than once but under ten times. The V gene is TRBV7-2, the J gene TRBJ1-5; D is possibly TRBD1 (6 bases). The CDR3 contains 14 residues. Germline CDR1 SGHTA, CDR2 FQGNSA. The ends were cut back, 3 bases at V and 7 bases at J, with 13 bases in the middle. DNA for the CDR3: TGTGCCAGCAGCTTTCTGGGGGGCGAGCAGCCCCAGCATTTT. Translated, it gives CASSFLGGEQPQHF. Variable domain in full (rest from reference TRBV7-2 and TRBJ1-5): GAGVSQSPSNKVTEKGKDVELRCDPISGHTALYWYRQSLGQGLEFLIYFQGNSAPDKSGLPSDRFSAERTGGSVSTLTIQRTQQEDSAVYLCASSFLGGEQPQHFGDGTRLSIL.

This chain connects TRBV5-1 to TRBJ2-3; maybe TRBD1 (5 bases). V lost 7 bases to trimming and J lost 6 bases, with 24 bases between them. CDR1 is SGHRS and CDR2 is YFSETQ in the germline V gene. CDR3 length: 16 residues. The CDR3 is CASAPTAGRKGDTQYF. CDR3 sequence (DNA): TGCGCCAGCGCCCCGACGGCCGGCCGGAAGGGGGATACGCAGTATTTT.

This clonotype was recorded at least ten times. The chain uses TRBV5-5 and TRBJ2-1; D is tentatively TRBD1 or TRBD2 (5 bases each). The CDR3 covers 13 residues. CDR1 SGHKS and CDR2 YYEKEE come from the germline V gene (reference sequence). V lost 2 bases to trimming and J lost 10 bases, with 13 bases between them. CDR3 in DNA: TGTGCCAGCAGCTTAGTCGGGGCTGGGGAGCAGTTCTTC. Protein product: CASSLVGAGEQFF.

This clonotype was seen more than once but under ten times. This chain uses TRBV7-2 with TRBJ2-4; weak D call: TRBD2 (6 bases). V was shortened by 1 base and J by 11 bases, with 12 bases between the two germline ends. From germline, CDR1 is SGHTA and CDR2 FQGNSA. The CDR3 loop spans 13 amino acids. The CDR3 protein is CASSLERELVQYF. The DNA of the CDR3 is TGTGCCAGCAGCTTAGAACGGGAGTTGGTTCAGTACTTC.

This clonotype was seen a handful of times. The chain employs TRBV14 and TRBJ2-5, with TRBD2 matching over 9 bases. Looked up from germline, CDR1 is SGHDN and CDR2 is FVKESK. This CDR3 contains 16 residues. Losses at the gene ends were 3 bases for V and 5 bases for J; bases not matched to a gene: 10. The CDR3 spells CASSQRGGVRWETQYF. CDR3 DNA: TGTGCCAGCAGCCAGCGCGGGGGGGTACGATGGGAGACCCAGTACTTC.

V and J are TRBV11-2 and TRBJ2-2; D unclear. Germline CDR1 SGHAT, CDR2 FQNNGV. V was pared by 1 base and J by 4 bases, with 13 bases between. This CDR3 is built from 16 residues. CDR3 DNA sequence: TGTGCCAGCAGCTTAGGAGGCGGCTCGGTCACCGGGGAGCTGTTTTTT. Translating it yields CASSLGGGSVTGELFF.

This chain connects TRBV5-5 to TRBJ2-7; 7 nucleotides line up with TRBD2. The CDR3 contains 14 residues. J gave up 0 bases and V 3 bases, and 3 bases lay outside the gene matches. Germline CDR1 reads SGHKS; CDR2 reads YYEKEE (reference sequence). DNA for the CDR3: TGTGCCAGCAGCTGGACTAGGGCCTCCTACGAGCAGTACTTC. Translation gives CASSWTRASYEQYF.

The chain recombines TRBV5-1 with TRBJ2-3, with TRBD2 identical over 7 bases. Losses at the gene ends were 3 bases for V and 2 bases for J; bases not matched to a gene: 6. CDR3 size: 15 residues. Germline CDR1 and CDR2: SGHRS and YFSETQ. The CDR3 DNA follows: TGCGCCAGCAGCTCGGGACTAATTATCACAGATACGCAGTATTTT. It codes for CASSSGLIITDTQYF.